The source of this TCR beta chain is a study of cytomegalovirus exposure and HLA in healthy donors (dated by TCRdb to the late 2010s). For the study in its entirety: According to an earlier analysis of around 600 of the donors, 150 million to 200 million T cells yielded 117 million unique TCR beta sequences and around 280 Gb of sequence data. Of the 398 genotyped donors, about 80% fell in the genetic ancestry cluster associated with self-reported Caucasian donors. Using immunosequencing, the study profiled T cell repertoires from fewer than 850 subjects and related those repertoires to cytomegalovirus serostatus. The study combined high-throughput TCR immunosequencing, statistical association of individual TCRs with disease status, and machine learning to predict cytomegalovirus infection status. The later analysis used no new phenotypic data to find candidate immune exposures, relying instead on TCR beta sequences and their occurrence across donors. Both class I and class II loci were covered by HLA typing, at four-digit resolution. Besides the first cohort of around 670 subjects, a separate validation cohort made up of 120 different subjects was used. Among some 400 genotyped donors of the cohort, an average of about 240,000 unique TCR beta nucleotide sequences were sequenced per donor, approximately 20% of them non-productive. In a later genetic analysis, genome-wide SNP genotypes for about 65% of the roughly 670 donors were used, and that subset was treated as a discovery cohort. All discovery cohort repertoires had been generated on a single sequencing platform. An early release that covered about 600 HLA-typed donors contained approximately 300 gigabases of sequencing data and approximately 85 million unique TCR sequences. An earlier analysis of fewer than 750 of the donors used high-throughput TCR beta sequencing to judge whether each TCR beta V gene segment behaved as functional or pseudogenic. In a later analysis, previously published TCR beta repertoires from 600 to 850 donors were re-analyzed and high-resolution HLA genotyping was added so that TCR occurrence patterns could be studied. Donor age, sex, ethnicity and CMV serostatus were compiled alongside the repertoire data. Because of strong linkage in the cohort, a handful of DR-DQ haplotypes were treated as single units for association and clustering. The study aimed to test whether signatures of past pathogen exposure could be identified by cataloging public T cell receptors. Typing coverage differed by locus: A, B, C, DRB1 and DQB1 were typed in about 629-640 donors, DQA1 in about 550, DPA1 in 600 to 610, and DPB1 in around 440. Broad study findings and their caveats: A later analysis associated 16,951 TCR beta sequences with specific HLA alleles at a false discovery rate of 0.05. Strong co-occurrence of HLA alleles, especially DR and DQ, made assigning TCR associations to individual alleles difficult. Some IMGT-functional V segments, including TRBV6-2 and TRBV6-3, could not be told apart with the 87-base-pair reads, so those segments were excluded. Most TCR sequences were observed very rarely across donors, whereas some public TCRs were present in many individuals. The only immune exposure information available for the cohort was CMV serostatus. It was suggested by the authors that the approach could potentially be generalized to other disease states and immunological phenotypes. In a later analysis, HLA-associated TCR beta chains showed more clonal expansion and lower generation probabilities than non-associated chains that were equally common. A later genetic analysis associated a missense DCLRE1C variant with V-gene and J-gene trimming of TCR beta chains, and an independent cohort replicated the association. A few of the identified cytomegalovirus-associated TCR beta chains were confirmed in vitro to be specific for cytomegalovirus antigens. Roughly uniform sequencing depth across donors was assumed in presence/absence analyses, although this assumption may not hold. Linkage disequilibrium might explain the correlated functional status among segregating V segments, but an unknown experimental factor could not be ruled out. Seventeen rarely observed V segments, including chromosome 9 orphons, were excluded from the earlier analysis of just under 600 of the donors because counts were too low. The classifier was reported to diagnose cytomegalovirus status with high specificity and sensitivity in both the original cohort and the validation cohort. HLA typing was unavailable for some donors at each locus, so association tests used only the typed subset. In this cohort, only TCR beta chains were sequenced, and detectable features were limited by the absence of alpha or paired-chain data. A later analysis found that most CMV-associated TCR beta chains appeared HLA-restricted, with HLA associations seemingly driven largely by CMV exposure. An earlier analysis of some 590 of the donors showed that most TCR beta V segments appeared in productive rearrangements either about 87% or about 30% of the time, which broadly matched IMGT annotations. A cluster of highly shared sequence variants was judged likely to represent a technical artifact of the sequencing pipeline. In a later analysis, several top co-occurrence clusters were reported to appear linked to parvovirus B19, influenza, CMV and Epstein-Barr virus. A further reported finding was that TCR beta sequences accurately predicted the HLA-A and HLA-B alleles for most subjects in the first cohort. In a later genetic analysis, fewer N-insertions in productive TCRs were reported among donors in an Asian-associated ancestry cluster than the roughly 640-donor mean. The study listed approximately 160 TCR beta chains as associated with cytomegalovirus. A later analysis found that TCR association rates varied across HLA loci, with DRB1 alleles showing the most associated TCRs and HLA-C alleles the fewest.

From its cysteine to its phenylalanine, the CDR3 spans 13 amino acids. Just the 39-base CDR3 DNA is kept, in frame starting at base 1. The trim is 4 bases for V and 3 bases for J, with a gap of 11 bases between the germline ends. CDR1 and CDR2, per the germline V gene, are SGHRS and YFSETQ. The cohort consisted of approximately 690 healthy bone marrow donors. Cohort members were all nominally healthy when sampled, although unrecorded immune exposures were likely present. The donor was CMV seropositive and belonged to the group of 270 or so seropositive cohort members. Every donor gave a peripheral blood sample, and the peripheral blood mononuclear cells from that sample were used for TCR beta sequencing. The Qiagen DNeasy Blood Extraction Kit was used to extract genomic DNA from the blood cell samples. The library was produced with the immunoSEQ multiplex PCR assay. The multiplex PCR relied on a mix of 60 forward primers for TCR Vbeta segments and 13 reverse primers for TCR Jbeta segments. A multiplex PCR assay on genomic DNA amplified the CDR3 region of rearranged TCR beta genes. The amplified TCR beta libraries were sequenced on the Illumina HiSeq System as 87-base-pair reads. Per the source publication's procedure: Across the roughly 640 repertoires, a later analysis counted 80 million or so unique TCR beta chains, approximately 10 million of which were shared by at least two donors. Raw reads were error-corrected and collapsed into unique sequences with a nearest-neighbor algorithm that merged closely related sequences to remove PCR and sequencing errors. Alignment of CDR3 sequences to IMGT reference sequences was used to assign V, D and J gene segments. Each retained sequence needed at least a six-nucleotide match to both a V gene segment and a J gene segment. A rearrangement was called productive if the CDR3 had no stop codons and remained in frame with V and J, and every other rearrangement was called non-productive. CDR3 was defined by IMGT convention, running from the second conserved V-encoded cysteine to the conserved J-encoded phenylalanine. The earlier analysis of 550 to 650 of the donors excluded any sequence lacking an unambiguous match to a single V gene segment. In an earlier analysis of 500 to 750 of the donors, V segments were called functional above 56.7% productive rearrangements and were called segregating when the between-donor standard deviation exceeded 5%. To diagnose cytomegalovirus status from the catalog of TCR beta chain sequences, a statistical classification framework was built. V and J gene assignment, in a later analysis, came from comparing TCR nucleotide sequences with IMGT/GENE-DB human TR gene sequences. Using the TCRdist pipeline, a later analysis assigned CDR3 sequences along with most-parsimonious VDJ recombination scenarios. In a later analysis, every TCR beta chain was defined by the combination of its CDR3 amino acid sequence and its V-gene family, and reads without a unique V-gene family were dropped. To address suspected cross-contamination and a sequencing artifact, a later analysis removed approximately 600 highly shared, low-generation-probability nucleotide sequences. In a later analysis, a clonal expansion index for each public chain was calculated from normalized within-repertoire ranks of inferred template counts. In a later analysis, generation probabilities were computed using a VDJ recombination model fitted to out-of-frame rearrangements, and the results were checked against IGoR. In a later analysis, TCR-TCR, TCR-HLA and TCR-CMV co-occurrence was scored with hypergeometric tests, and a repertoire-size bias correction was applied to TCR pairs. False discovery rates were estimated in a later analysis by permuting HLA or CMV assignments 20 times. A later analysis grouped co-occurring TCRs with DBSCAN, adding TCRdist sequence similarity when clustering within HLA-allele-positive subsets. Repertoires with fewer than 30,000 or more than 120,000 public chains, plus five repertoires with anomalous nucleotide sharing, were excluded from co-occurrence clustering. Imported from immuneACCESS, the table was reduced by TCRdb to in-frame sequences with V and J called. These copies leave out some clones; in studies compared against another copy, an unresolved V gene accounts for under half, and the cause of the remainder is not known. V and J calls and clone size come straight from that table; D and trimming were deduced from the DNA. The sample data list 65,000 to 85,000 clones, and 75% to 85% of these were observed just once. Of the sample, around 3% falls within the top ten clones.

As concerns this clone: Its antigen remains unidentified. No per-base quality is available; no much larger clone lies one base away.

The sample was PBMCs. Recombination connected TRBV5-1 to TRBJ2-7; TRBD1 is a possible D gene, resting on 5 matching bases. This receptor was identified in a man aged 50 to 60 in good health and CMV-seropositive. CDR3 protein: CASSTDSDYEQYF. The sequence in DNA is TGCGCCAGCAGCACCGACAGCGACTACGAGCAGTACTTC.